This paragraph reports one TCR beta chain. The clone's antigen remains unknown. No quality values exist for individual bases; no much larger clone is one base distant. The CDR3 regions of human TCRbeta chains were subjected to immunosequencing. The authors processed their data as follows. Repertoire TCRs were checked for matches against a reference library of SARS-CoV-2-specific TCRs that had been generated using the MIRA antigen-specificity platform. Breadth meant the fraction of unique TCRs that were SARS-CoV-2-associated, whereas depth meant the fraction of total T cells that were SARS-CoV-2-associated. Using the MIRA data, every spike-specific TCR was mapped to the spike region that the TCR reacted to and assigned to either a CD4 or a CD8 class. Log10-transformed breadth and depth values were compared by one-way ANOVA with Sidak's multiple comparisons tests. The table comes from immuneACCESS by way of TCRdb, which keeps in-frame sequences with V and J called. Part of the clones is missing from these tables; in studies checked, under half for an unresolved V gene and the rest for unknown reasons. V and J calls and clone size are given by that table; D and trimming were obtained from the DNA. The sample table shows over 150,000 clones, and roughly 89% are seen once. The ten largest clonotypes hold over 1.5% of the sample.

The sample belongs to a study of T cell responses to AZD1222 COVID-19 vaccine (dated by TCRdb to the early 2020s). Background on the whole study: Because spike-specific TCR depth and breadth did not differ between the two schedules, AZD1222 recipients who got a second dose at roughly 4 weeks were pooled with those who got a second dose at roughly 12 weeks. TCR sequencing was performed for roughly 240 trial participants, of whom roughly 200 were given two doses of AZD1222 and 26 were given two doses of MenACWY control vaccine. Enrollment into the trials was organized by age into subgroups of 18-55, 56-69 and 70-plus years, and those subgroups contained about 150, 27 and 61 TCR-sequenced participants, respectively. General study outcomes and caveats: Conclusions about previously exposed vaccinees were limited because only 5 or 6 AZD1222 recipients were SARS-CoV-2 seropositive at baseline. After two AZD1222 doses, spike-specific TCR breadth and depth were significantly higher than at day 0 and than in MenACWY recipients. Epitopes outside the regions mutated in the B.1.351 and B.1.1.7 variants were reportedly recognized by nearly half of the unique spike-specific TCRs. The 56-69-year group was small, and its depth increase did not reach significance, likely because of low power. No day 14 peak-response samples were available, so repertoires were characterized only after the peak T cell response. Most participants were white British and females outnumbered males, and the authors suggested that clonal diversity may have been underestimated. CD4 TCRs associated with the vaccine covered the entire spike protein, and the dominant responses were in regions 160-218 and 743-854.

What the time point label conveys for this sample: baseline before first vaccination. Samples from vaccinated people were obtained from the UK trials COV001 and COV002, which included a single-blind randomized controlled phase 2/3 trial of AZD1222 (ChAdOx1 nCoV-19) in healthy adults. Trial participant PBMC samples were collected at day 0 and day 28 after the second dose for TCRbeta chain sequencing. Reading from cysteine to phenylalanine, the CDR3 counts 14 amino acids. The only DNA kept is the CDR3, 42 bases in frame from the first base. Trimming leaves V shorter by 4 bases and J shorter by 12 bases, with the junction holding 12 bases beyond the gene matches. From a lookup of the germline V gene (reference sequence), CDR1 and CDR2 are LNHDA and SQIVND.

The V and J genes are TRBV19 and TRBJ2-1; 7 central bases correspond to TRBD1. This clonotype was sampled from an adult in good health. The sample here was peripheral blood, taken on day 0 of AZD1222 vaccination. The encoded CDR3 is CASSTGTVINPQFF. The bases are TGTGCCAGTAGTACCGGGACAGTGATCAACCCGCAGTTCTTC.